A selection of T cell receptor beta chains follows, all from one sample in a study of beta chain features in type 1 diabetes. Profiling relied on immunoSEQ multiplex PCR, and the TCRdb table lists in-frame clones only, not all of them. The data show 500,000 to 850,000 clones, over 12% seen once. Material: naive CD4+ T cells from blood. These receptors all come from a man aged 18 to 35 with type 1 diabetes. The CDR3 runs from the conserved cysteine through the conserved F or W. Fields, in order: V gene, clone size, CDR3 protein. Part of the rows lack a size; the others show once, few, many or a class for expanded clones.

>TRBV4-3|.
CASSQAERGSTGELFF
>TRBV9|.
CASSVVGGYDEKLFF
>TRBV29-1|.
CSVGTGANTGELFF
>TRBV13|.
CASSPRLAVLNEQFF
>TRBV7-2|few
CASSSKGETQYF
>TRBV2|.
CAGGTSGGSPQYF
>TRBV7-2|.
CASSLERGTEAFF
>TRBV15|.
CATSGTIKVVEQFF
>TRBV10-3|few
CATRTSGSDEQYF
>TRBV7-9|.
CASSAQGANTEAFF
>TRBV5-1|.
CASSLRDTGQGAYEQYF
>TRBV7-9|.
CASSLGLAGGPETQYF
>TRBV7-3|.
CASSPGLAGTQETQYF
>TRBV7-9|few
CASSLLGNTNEKLFF
>TRBV5-1|few
CASSRSRTVELQETQYF
>TRBV30|few
CACLLTGRAEAFF
>TRBV30|few
CAWRTGLDNEKLFF
>TRBV29-1|few
CSVRDSFNEKLFF
>TRBV27|.
CASRGGVGLASRDTQYF
>TRBV7-2|.
CASSFRQHYNSPLHF
>TRBV7-9|few
CASSRGTGELFF
>TRBV10-2|few
CASSETGTSGGAGADTQYF
>TRBV30|.
CAWSRIPGTVVYEQYF
>TRBV6-1|few
CASSRGTAGTDTQYF
>TRBV5-1|few
CASSLANRGSSYEQYF